This record covers a single T cell receptor beta chain. Source study methods: Estimated nucleated cell counts came from reference gene primer amplification. Sequencing used immunoSEQ multiplex PCR; TCRdb keeps in-frame clones, though not all of them. That table supplies the V and J calls and clone size; D and trimming were determined from the DNA. The sample has about 52,000 clones, approximately 90% seen once. The data originate from a study of blood T cell repertoires in COVID-19. Study-wide context: The United States, Italy and Spain provided the acute and convalescent COVID-19 samples.

Sequenced input: peripheral blood. This clonotype was obtained from a man in his 70s with acute or convalescent COVID-19.

CDR3: CASRNSGGNNEQFF. DNA of the CDR3: TGTGCCAGCAGAAATAGCGGGGGGAACAATGAGCAGTTCTTC. The chain couples TRBV6-5 to TRBJ2-1; 10 bases map to TRBD2. Per germline, CDR1 MNHEY and CDR2 SVGAGI. CDR3 size: 14 residues. The V and J ends lost 6 bases and 5 bases, in that order; junction bases with no gene match: 4.